Below are 16 T cell receptor beta chains sequenced from a single sample in a study of blood T cells in healthy people across ages (dated by TCRdb to about 2015). The protocol used for the library was 5' RACE. The sequencer was an Illumina HiSeq 2500. A second PCR of about 7 to 12 cycles was run with a J-beta primer mix and a sample-barcoded 5' primer. TCRdb handled the public reads itself, with Q25 trimming in fastp and clone calling in MiXCR, and kept productive beta chains. Each entry is one CDR3 protein sequence, shown with its most common DNA and genes. The sample yields some 1.5 million distinct CDR3 sequences; under 30% were counted once. The top ten constitute 7% to 9% of the sample. The material sequenced was blood. The receptors stem from a woman aged 30 to 39 in good health.

This clonotype has more than one count but fewer than ten. V gene TRBV20-1 combines with J gene TRBJ2-1, with 10 positions matching TRBD2. CDR3 length: 16 residues. The trim removed 6 bases at V and 2 bases at J, leaving 10 bases unmatched. Per the germline V gene, CDR1 is DFQATT and CDR2 is SNEGSKA (reference sequence). The CDR3 protein is CSARPSGSRPYNEQFF. Written as DNA, the CDR3 is TGCAGTGCCAGGCCTAGCGGGAGTCGGCCCTACAATGAGCAGTTCTTC.

The table lists this clonotype with a few counts. The V gene is TRBV11-3, the J gene TRBJ1-2; TRBD1 aligns across 7 bases. The trim removed 2 bases at V and 4 bases at J, leaving 7 bases unmatched. The CDR3 consists of 15 residues. The germline V gene has CDR1 SGHNT and CDR2 YENEEA. The CDR3 region is CASSLRGPGCYGYTF. The CDR3 DNA reads as TGTGCCAGCAGCTTAAGGGGGCCCGGGTGCTATGGCTACACCTTC.

This clonotype showed up just a few times. The chain couples TRBV9 to TRBJ2-1; 9 bases align to TRBD1. Trimming took 6 bases from V and 5 from J; bases not matched to a gene: 6. CDR1 is SGDLS and CDR2 is YYNGEE in the germline V gene. This CDR3 has 14 residues. The chain's CDR3 is CASTERQGDNEQFF. Here the CDR3 DNA reads TGTGCCAGCACTGAGAGACAGGGGGACAATGAGCAGTTCTTC.

This clonotype appeared a few times. This chain uses TRBV5-1 with TRBJ2-4; D could derive from TRBD1 or TRBD2 (5 bases each). Germline V gene sequence: CDR1 SGHRS, CDR2 YFSETQ. The CDR3 covers 14 residues. V was pared by 3 bases and J by 5 bases, with 12 bases between. CDR3 in DNA: TGCGCCAGCAGCTGGGGGACGGGCGAAAACATTCAGTACTTC. Its protein product is CASSWGTGENIQYF.

This clonotype was seen a handful of times. The chain employs TRBV7-2 and TRBJ2-5, with TRBD1 matching over 7 bases. The germline V gene encodes CDR1 SGHTA and CDR2 FQGNSA. V shed 4 bases and J 4 bases; nucleotides not matched to a gene: 9. The CDR3 has 15 amino acids. Here the CDR3 reads CASSSQGVSRETQYF. CDR3 DNA: TGTGCCAGCAGCTCCCAGGGGGTAAGCCGAGAGACCCAGTACTTC.

A remark on this clonotype: This may arise from a read error, as a much more abundant clone is one base away. V and J are TRBV12-3 or TRBV12-4 and TRBJ2-5; 8 bases align to TRBD1. The CDR3 runs 13 residues. CDR3 loop: CASSSGQEEAQYF. CDR3 bases: TGTGCCAGCAGCTCGGGACAGGAAGAGGCCCAGTACTTC.

This chain joins TRBV5-1 and TRBJ1-2; D is possibly TRBD1 (5 bases). V lost 0 bases, J lost 2 bases, and 8 bases lay in between. The CDR3 covers 14 residues. CDR1 and CDR2 (germline): SGHRS, YFSETQ. CDR3 bases: TGCGCCAGCAGCTTGGCCGGGGACAACTATGGCTACACCTTC. It yields the protein CASSLAGDNYGYTF.

The rearrangement links TRBV29-1 to TRBJ1-2, with D unresolved. V was trimmed by 2 bases and J by 0 bases, leaving 10 bases between them. CDR3 length: 14 residues. From germline, CDR1 is SQVTM and CDR2 ANQGSEA. In DNA form, the CDR3 reads TGCAGCGTTGAAATAGAAGACCCTAACTATGGCTACACCTTC. It specifies CSVEIEDPNYGYTF.

Only a few counts were recorded for this clonotype. This rearrangement joins TRBV20-1 to TRBJ2-1, with 10 bases identical to TRBD2. Trimming cost V 6 bases and J 5 bases; bases outside gene matches: 10. The CDR3 extends over 15 amino acids. CDR1 and CDR2 (germline): DFQATT, SNEGSKA (reference sequence). CDR3 DNA sequence: TGCAGTGCCGGCTCCCAGCGGGGGGGAAACAATGAGCAGTTCTTC. Protein product: CSAGSQRGGNNEQFF.

This sequence joins TRBV10-3 and TRBJ2-3; a weak D match, TRBD2 (5 bases). CDR1 is ENHRY, CDR2 SYGVKD, per germline. The CDR3 has 16 residues. V was pared by 0 bases and J by 0 bases, with 10 bases between. The CDR3 loop is CAISESRGKSTDTQYF. The DNA of the CDR3 is TGTGCCATCAGTGAGTCGAGAGGGAAGAGCACAGATACGCAGTATTTT.

Concerning this clonotype: A much larger clone lies one base from this, so it may be a read error. J is TRBJ2-1 and V is TRBV29-1, with 7 bases lining up with TRBD1. J gave up 5 bases and V 8 bases, and 12 bases lay outside the gene matches. In germline, CDR1 is SQVTM, CDR2 ANQGSEA. The CDR3 runs to 14 residues. As DNA, the CDR3 is TGCAGCATGAAGGACGGGACAGCTAACAATGAGCAGTTCTTC. Translating it yields CSMKDGTANNEQFF.

This chain uses TRBV5-1 with TRBJ2-5; tentatively, D is TRBD2 (5 bases). The CDR3 is 13 amino acids. From germline, CDR1 is SGHRS and CDR2 YFSETQ. Trimming cost V 0 bases and J 9 bases, with 12 bases left between them. CDR3 coding DNA: TGCGCCAGCAGCTTGGTCGGGAATATGGCCCAGTACTTC. It specifies CASSLVGNMAQYF.

The J gene is TRBJ1-5, the V gene TRBV2; D unresolved. V was shortened by 6 bases and J by 0 bases, with 9 bases between the two germline ends. CDR1 is SNHLY and CDR2 is FYNNEI in the germline V gene. CDR3 length equals 14 residues. This CDR3 is CASRERTSNQPQHF. CDR3 in DNA: TGTGCCAGCAGGGAGAGGACTAGCAATCAGCCCCAGCATTTT.

The rearrangement uses TRBV21-1 and TRBJ1-1; the table's D call, TRBD1, was not checked against the DNA. TRBV21-1 is termed a pseudogene. The CDR3 covers 17 residues. CDR3 sequence: CASSKEKGDRANTEAFF. The CDR3 DNA reads as TGTGCCAGCAGCAAAGAGAAAGGGGACAGGGCGAACACTGAAGCTTTCTTT.

In the case of this clonotype: A read error is possible here, since a much larger clone lies one base away. This chain connects TRBV2 to TRBJ2-5; no clear D gene. The CDR3 has 13 residues. CDR1 is SNHLY, CDR2 FYNNEI, per germline. CDR3 residues: CASSEALLGFQNF. DNA for the CDR3: TGTGCCAGCAGTGAAGCGCTTCTGGGCTTTCAGAACTTC.

For this clonotype: This may be a read error, as it is one base from a much larger clone. CDR3 amino acids: CASSRTGVPPNSPLHF. The DNA of the CDR3 is TGTGCCAGCAGTCGGACGGGGGTTCCTCCTAATTCACCCCTCCACTTT. The genes are TRBV6-5 and TRBJ1-6, with D maybe TRBD1 (5 bases). Trimming left V 5 bases short and J 6 bases short, with 17 bases between. CDR1 is MNHEY, CDR2 SVGAGI, per germline. CDR3 length equals 16 residues.